This TCR beta chain was sequenced for a study of beta chain features in type 1 diabetes (dated 2018 in TCRdb). Some background on the complete study: No differences in mean age, gender distribution, total cell number or subset yield were found between patients and healthy donors. A total of some 100,000,000 sorted cells were examined across all samples, and a strong correlation was observed between cell number per subset and RNA yield. Naive and central memory subsets were obtained from all 30 or so donors, but regulatory and stem cell-like memory subsets were isolated from only 8 patients and roughly 8 healthy donors. The study compared the TCRB repertoires of sorted circulating CD4+ T cell subsets in recently diagnosed type 1 diabetes patients with those in matched healthy donors.

A remark on this clone: The antigen it binds to is not known. Base-call qualities are not available, and no considerably larger clone is one nucleotide away.

Each donor gave one peripheral blood draw, approximately 110 mL on average, collected into heparinised tubes. Naive, central memory, regulatory and stem cell-like memory CD4+ T cells were sorted on a BD FACSAria II using a panel including CD45RO, CCR7, CD25, CD127, CD95 and CD27. Every sorted population had a purity above 98%. PBMCs were isolated immediately by Lymphoprep density gradient centrifugation and stained directly without culture. To minimize batch effects, samples were stained and sorted in pairs, one healthy donor with one patient per experiment. On the study overall, not on this receptor specifically: Because cDNA was sequenced instead of genomic DNA, highly expressing activated cells could be over-represented, though the groups showed no difference in activation or CD3 levels. At VDJ recombination sites, patients with type 1 diabetes made fewer insertions and deleted more nucleotides, a pattern implying thymic rearrangement abnormalities. Naive, central memory and regulatory TCRB repertoires appeared to be more alike among patients than among healthy donors. In all four CD4+ subsets, TCRB CDR3 length was moderately but significantly shorter in type 1 diabetes patients. HLA sub-analyses involved small numbers of individuals, so any influence of HLA type on TCRB rearrangement remained unresolved. Shorter templates might have been favored by PCR, but patient and control samples were amplified and corrected together, so both groups would have been affected equally by any skew.

CDR1 and CDR2, looked up from the germline V gene, are SNHLY and FYNNEI. The CDR3 numbers 17 residues from cysteine through phenylalanine. The read is trimmed to its CDR3 DNA, 51 bases read in frame from base 1. The V and J ends are trimmed by 2 bases and 2 bases, leaving 16 bases between them. The entire amount of isolated RNA was reverse transcribed using the High Capacity cDNA Reverse Transcription Kit, so the sequenced TCRB transcripts were expressed ones. Deep immunoSEQ sequencing was performed on naive, central memory and regulatory T cell samples, with an average of around 3.4 million total reads per sample. Sorted cells were lysed in RLT buffer, and RNA was extracted using DNase-treated RNeasy Micro or Mini kits according to cell number. To prevent cross-contamination, each cell subset was processed individually, whereas patient and healthy donor samples were processed jointly. TCRB sequences were amplified from cDNA with the immunoSEQ multiplex PCR, producing 87-bp fragments spanning the CDR3 region. Amplicons were sequenced on the Illumina HiSeq platform. In the original analysis: PCR bias was corrected computationally using synthetic template baselines, and reads within Hamming distance 2 were collapsed, with unmergeable singletons discarded. By aligning reads against IMGT, V, D and J genes, CDR3 length, and insertions or deletions at six rearrangement sites were assigned. Within each subset, clonotype counts were normalized to the number of sorted cells before true diversity and Gini coefficients were calculated with the tcR R package. The overlap coefficient, calculated on TCRB nucleotide sequences, was used to quantify repertoire sharing. The clones in this table, taken by TCRdb from immuneACCESS, are in-frame only. Not every clone is retained; where verified, under half of the shortfall comes from an unresolved V gene, and the cause of the rest is unknown. That table is the source of V, J and clone size, and D and trimming were worked out from the DNA. The sample table holds 50,000 to 65,000 clones, of which 35% to 50% were seen once. The top ten constitute approximately 1.5% of the sample.

The receptor's source is a man aged 30 to 39 with type 1 diabetes. The sequence links TRBV2 to TRBJ2-1, with TRBD1 as a weak D call on 6 bases. Sequencing was done on a sample of Tregs from blood. The sample's cell subset or site label, decoded: regulatory CD4+ T cells. The CDR3 protein is CASSESIQWTAYNEQFF. The sequence in DNA is TGTGCCAGCAGTGAATCGATCCAGTGGACAGCCTACAATGAGCAGTTCTTC.